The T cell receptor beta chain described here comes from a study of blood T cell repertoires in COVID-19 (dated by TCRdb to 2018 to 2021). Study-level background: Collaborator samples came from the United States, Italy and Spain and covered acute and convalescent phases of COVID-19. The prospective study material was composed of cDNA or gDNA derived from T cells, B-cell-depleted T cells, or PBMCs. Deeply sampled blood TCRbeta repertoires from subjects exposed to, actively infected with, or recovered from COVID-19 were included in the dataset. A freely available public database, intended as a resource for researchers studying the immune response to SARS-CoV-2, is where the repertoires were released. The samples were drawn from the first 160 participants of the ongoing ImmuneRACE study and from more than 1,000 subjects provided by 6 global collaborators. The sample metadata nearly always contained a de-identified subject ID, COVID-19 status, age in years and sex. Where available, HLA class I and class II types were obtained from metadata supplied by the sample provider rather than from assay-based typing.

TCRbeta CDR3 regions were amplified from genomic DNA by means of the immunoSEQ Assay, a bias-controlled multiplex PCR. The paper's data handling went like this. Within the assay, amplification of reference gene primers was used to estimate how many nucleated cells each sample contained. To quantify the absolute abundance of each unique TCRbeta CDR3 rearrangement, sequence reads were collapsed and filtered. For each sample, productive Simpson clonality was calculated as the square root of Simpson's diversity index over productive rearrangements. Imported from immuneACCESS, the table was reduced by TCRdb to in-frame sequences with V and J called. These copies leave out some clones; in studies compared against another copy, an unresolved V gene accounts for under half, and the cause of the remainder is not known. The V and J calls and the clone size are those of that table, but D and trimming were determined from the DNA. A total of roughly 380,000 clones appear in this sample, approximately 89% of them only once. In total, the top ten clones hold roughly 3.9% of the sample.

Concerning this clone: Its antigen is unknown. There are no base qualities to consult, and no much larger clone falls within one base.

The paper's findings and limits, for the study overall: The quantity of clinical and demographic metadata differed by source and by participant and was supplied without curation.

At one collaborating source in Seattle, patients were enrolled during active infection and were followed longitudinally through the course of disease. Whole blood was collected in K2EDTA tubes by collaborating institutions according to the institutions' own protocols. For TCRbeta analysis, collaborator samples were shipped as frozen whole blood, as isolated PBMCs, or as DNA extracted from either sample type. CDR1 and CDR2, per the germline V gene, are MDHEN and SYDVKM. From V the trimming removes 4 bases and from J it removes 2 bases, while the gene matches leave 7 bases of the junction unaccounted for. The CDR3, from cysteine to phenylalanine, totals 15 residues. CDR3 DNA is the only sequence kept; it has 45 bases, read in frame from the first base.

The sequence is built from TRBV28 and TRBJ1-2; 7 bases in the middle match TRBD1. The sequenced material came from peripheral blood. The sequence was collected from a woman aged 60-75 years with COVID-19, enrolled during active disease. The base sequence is TGTGCCAGCAGTTCCGCCGGGACAGACAACTATGGCTACACCTTC. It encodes CASSSAGTDNYGYTF.